The present entry profiles one T cell receptor beta chain with its context. What it binds is not known. This entry comes from a study of T cell repertoires in cytomegalovirus infection. The overall study: CMV epitopes used comprised recently identified HLA-C-restricted ones and well-studied HLA-B-restricted ones. Both a matching HLA type and CMV infection were indicated by public TCR beta signatures.

Study-wide results and caveats: CMV carriers with the relevant HLA were identified by cumulative public TCR beta family frequency. Within the response measured ex vivo, HLA-C-restricted CMV-specific TCR beta clonotypes were dominant.

MiXCR, applied by TCRdb to the reads, yields one record per CDR3 protein. The sample lists 700,000 to 950,000 distinct CDR3 sequences; about 33% were seen once. This material consisted of cultured CD8+ T cells from PBMCs, taken from culture after CMV antigen stimulation. This clonotype was sampled from a human donor in good health (CMV status not recorded). Some clones in this sample may be carry-over from other donors' samples.

The DNA of the CDR3 is TGTGCCAGCGCCAGGGGGAGGAATGAGCAGTTCTTC. Its protein is CASARGRNEQFF. V is TRBV6-5 and J is TRBJ2-1, with D maybe TRBD1 (7 bases). The length of the CDR3 is 12 residues. Germline V gives CDR1 MNHEY, CDR2 SVGAGI. Trimming took 8 bases from V and 7 from J, leaving 12 bases between them.